A selection of T cell receptor beta chains follows, all from one sample in a study of shared clonotypes between healthy human individuals. Sequencing used immunoSEQ multiplex PCR; TCRdb keeps in-frame clones, though not all of them. The table lists around 600,000 clones, approximately 95% of them singletons. The sequenced sample was naive CD8+ T cells sorted from blood. The receptors were gathered from a woman in her twenties or thirties in good health. Both conserved end residues are part of each CDR3. The order of the fields is V gene, clone size, J gene, CDR3 protein. Not every row has a clone size; where given, it reads once, few, many or a size class.

>TRBV5-4|once|TRBJ1-1
CASSSYTEAFF
>TRBV6-5|-|TRBJ1-1
CASSLRADRGLVEAFF
>TRBV6-5|-|TRBJ1-4
CASSYRVDTNEKLFF
>TRBV4-1|-|TRBJ2-7
CASSPTDPGTDYEQYF
>TRBV7-9|-|TRBJ2-1
CASSLEGNEQFF
>TRBV7-2|-|TRBJ2-7
CASSLGFLAASYEQYF
>TRBV6-1|-|TRBJ2-7
CASRADRFPSYEQYF
>TRBV27|-|TRBJ2-7
CASIPSYGSRNEQYF
>TRBV6-4|-|TRBJ2-5
CASSDSQETQYF
>TRBV27|once|TRBJ2-2
CASSGTEHTGELFF
>TRBV13|-|TRBJ2-3
CASSLETADTQYF
>TRBV28|-|TRBJ2-7
CASSPPPPQGARLGVQYF
>TRBV19|-|TRBJ2-2
CASRRTSGSFIGELFF
>TRBV10-2|-|TRBJ1-1
CASSEGRATEAFF
>TRBV7-9|-|TRBJ2-7
CASSPAGLTYEQYF
>TRBV6-6|-|TRBJ1-2
CASSFGQGVDYGYTF
>TRBV27|-|TRBJ2-4
CASSSGLGQGTNIQYF
>TRBV7-9|-|TRBJ2-7
CASVAGQDYEQYF
>TRBV13|-|TRBJ1-3
CASSLEGQGLNTIYF
>TRBV7-6|-|TRBJ2-2
CASSLDNTGELFF
>TRBV20-1|-|TRBJ2-1
CSANRVTEQFF
>TRBV4-1|-|TRBJ1-4
CASRKSAVDRTNEKLFF
>TRBV4-1|-|TRBJ1-5
CASSQVGQGGDQPQHF
>TRBV15|-|TRBJ2-7
CATSSQLADYEQYF
>TRBV19|-|TRBJ1-3
CASINISGNTIYF
>TRBV28|-|TRBJ1-5
CASSFTTLNQPQHF
>TRBV28|-|TRBJ1-2
CASSLTGIYGYTF
>TRBV6-5|-|TRBJ1-2
CASSQGPGYGYTF
>TRBV10-3|-|TRBJ2-3
CAITRDFGDTQYF
>TRBV29-1|-|TRBJ2-1
CSVGGGSHNEQFF
>TRBV5-1|-|TRBJ2-3
CASSSYQVPQDTQYF
>TRBV27|-|TRBJ2-1
CASSFSGLYNEQFF
>TRBV28|-|TRBJ2-7
CASSSLEGHEQYF
>TRBV27|-|TRBJ2-1
CASSLSRNEQFF
>TRBV5-1|-|TRBJ1-1
CASSLGGQAEAFF
>TRBV5-8|-|TRBJ2-1
CASSQYGGAYNEQFF
>TRBV28|-|TRBJ2-1
CASSLAGGPNEQFF
>TRBV19|-|TRBJ2-2
CASKYSGDTGELFF
>TRBV5-5|-|TRBJ2-6
CASSTPEGIPLVGANVLTF
>TRBV28|-|TRBJ2-2
CASSRSGTGELFF
>TRBV25-1|-|TRBJ2-1
CASSGLGQGDEQFF
>TRBV27|-|TRBJ2-1
CASSTSYNEQFF
>TRBV28|-|TRBJ2-3
CASRSSGTTDTQYF
>TRBV29-1|once|TRBJ2-1
CSVGHWEAGGGEQFF
>TRBV28|-|TRBJ1-2
CASSLGTGLNYGYTF
>TRBV2|-|TRBJ2-7
CASSDGLGYEQYF
>TRBV28|-|TRBJ1-2
CASSFGTGALTNYGYTF
>TRBV29-1|-|TRBJ2-7
CSVGGGGTASYEQYF
>TRBV30|-|TRBJ1-1
CAWSTATWPTEAFF
>TRBV7-9|-|TRBJ2-2
CASSLLAGGTGELFF
>TRBV30|-|TRBJ1-2
CAWSPPRGLAF
>TRBV5-4|-|TRBJ2-7
CASSLAGRSYEQYF
>TRBV6-7|-|TRBJ2-7
CASQTAETVTYEQYF
>TRBV6-5|-|TRBJ2-2
CASSEGRGTGELFF
>TRBV27|-|TRBJ2-6
CASRPGTGNVGHSFSGANVLTF
>TRBV4-1|-|TRBJ2-2
CASGGGAGELFF
>TRBV5-6|-|TRBJ2-5
CASSPTGRGTQYF